Detailed here is one TCR beta chain. This entry comes from a study of shared clonotypes between healthy human individuals. Repertoires were generated with immunoSEQ multiplex PCR, while TCRdb's copy carries only in-frame clones and drops some. Among about 1.5 million clones, around 97% were seen once, and the ten largest hold 1% to 1.5%. Looked up from germline, CDR1 is SNHLY and CDR2 is FYNNEI. V shed 7 bases, J shed 10 bases, and the junction held 10 bases outside the gene matches. This CDR3 has 15 amino acids. The source of this sequence is a man between 25 and 39 years old in good health. V is TRBV2 and J is TRBJ2-1, with 13 bases fitting TRBD2. Sequenced input: naive CD4+ T cells sorted from blood. Stated subset: CD45RA+ positively selected. The CDR3, as DNA: TGTGCCAGCACGAAACTAGCGGGAGGGCCCCGAGAGCAGTTCTTC. Translated: CASTKLAGGPREQFF.